Given below is one TCR beta chain in context. A read error may produce the germline difference seen at one junction end. The record originates from a study of blood T cell repertoires in COVID-19. On the study more broadly: Samples came from the United States, Italy and Spain, spanning acute and convalescent COVID-19. T cells, B-cell-depleted T cells, or PBMCs provided the cDNA or gDNA that served as material.

In germline, CDR1 is SGHKS, CDR2 YYEKEE (reference sequence). The CDR3 loop spans 12 amino acids. Source study methods: Amplification from reference gene primers served as the basis for estimated nucleated cell counts. Repertoires were generated with immunoSEQ multiplex PCR, while TCRdb's copy carries only in-frame clones and drops some. V and J calls and clone size are given by that table; D and trimming were obtained from the DNA. The sample has 250,000 to 300,000 clones, 86% seen once. The chain uses TRBV5-5 and TRBJ1-3, with TRBD1 identical over 7 bases. The receptor was derived from a woman in her 30s with active or convalescent COVID-19. Sequenced sample: peripheral blood. In DNA form, the CDR3 reads TGTGCCAGCAGCCCTGGGGGGACAGCCTTTGGCTTT. Encoded protein: CASSPGGTAFGF.